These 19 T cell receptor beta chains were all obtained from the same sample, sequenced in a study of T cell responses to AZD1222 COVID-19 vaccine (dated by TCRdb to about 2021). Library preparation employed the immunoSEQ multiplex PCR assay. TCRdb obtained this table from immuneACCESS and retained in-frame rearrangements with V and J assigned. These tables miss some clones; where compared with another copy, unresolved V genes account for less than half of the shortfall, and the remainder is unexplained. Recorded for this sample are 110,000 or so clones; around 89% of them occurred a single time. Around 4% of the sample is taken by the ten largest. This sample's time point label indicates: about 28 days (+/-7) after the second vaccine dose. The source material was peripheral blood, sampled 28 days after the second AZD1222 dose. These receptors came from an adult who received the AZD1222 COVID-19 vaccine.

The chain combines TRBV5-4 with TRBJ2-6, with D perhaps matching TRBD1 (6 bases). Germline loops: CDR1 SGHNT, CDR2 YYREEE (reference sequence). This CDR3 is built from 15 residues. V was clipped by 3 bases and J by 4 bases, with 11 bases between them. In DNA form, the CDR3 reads TGTGCCAGCAGCTCTCAGGGGACAGGGGCCAACGTCCTGACTTTC. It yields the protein CASSSQGTGANVLTF.

CDR3 DNA sequence: TGTGCCAGTAGTAAGACAGGGGGAGTCTATGGCTACACCTTC. This encodes CASSKTGGVYGYTF. The chain links TRBV19 to TRBJ1-2; 9 bases align to TRBD1. The trim removed 4 bases at V and 4 bases at J, leaving 4 bases unmatched. The CDR3 runs to 14 residues. The germline CDR1 and CDR2 sequences are LNHDA and SQIVND (reference sequence).

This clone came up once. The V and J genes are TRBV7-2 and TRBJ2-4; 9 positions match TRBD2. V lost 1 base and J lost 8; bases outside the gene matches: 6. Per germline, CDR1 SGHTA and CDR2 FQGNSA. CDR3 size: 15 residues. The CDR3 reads CASSLVSGGRHIQYF. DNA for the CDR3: TGTGCCAGCAGCTTAGTTAGCGGGGGCCGTCACATTCAGTACTTC.

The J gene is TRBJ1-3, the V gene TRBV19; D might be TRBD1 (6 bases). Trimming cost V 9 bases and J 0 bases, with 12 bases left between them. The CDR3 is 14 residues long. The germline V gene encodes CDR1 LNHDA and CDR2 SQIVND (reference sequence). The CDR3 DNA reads TGTGCCAGCGGGGGCCCTAGCTCTGGAAACACCATATATTTT. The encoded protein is CASGGPSSGNTIYF.

CDR3 amino acids: CASSSGQAIGELFF. The CDR3 DNA reads as TGTGCCAGCTCATCGGGACAGGCCATCGGGGAGCTGTTTTTT. The chain uses TRBV18 and TRBJ2-2; 8 bases are shared with TRBD1. With 5 bases clipped from V and 7 bases from J, the junction kept 6 bases outside the gene matches. Germline CDR1 and CDR2: KGHSH and LQKENI. The CDR3 covers 14 residues.

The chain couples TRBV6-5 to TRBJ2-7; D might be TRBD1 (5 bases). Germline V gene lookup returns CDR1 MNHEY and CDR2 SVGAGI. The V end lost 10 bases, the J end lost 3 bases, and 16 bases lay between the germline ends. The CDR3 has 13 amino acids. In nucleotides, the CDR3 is TGTGCCACCATGGGGCAGATTTTCTACGAGCAGTACTTC. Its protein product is CATMGQIFYEQYF.

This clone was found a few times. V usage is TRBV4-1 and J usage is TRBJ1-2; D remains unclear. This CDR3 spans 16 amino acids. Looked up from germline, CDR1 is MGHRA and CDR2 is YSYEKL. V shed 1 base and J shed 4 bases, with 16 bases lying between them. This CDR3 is CASSQGLTGSLYGYTF. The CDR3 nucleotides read TGCGCCAGCAGCCAAGGTCTAACGGGCTCCCTCTATGGCTACACCTTC.

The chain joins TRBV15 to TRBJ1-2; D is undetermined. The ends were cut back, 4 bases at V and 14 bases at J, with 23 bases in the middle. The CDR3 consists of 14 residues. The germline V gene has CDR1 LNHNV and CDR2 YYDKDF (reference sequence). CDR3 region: CATSNNGGRIAPTF. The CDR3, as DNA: TGTGCCACCAGCAACAACGGAGGTAGGATTGCTCCAACCTTC.

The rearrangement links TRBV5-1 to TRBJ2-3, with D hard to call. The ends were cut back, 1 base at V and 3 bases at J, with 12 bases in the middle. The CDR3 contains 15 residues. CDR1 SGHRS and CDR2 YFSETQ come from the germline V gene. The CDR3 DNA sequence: TGCGCCAGCAGCTTGATCAGGTTGGGTACAGATACGCAGTATTTT. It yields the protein CASSLIRLGTDTQYF.

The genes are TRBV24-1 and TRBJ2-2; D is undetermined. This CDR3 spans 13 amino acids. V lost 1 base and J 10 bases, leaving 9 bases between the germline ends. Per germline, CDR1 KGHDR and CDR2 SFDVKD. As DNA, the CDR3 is TGTGCCACCAGTGATTTTCGAGGCGTGGAGCTGTTTTTT. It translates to CATSDFRGVELFF.

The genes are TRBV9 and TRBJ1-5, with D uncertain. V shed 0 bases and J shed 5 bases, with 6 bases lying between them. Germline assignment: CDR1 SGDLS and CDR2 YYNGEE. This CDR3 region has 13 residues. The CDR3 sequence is CASSVGSDQPQHF. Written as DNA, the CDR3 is TGTGCCAGCAGCGTAGGGTCGGATCAGCCCCAGCATTTT.

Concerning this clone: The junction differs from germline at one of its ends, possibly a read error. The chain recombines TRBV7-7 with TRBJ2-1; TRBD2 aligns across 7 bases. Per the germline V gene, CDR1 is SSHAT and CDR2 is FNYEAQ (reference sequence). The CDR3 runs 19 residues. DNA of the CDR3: TGTGCTAGCAGCCAGACCCACCCGAAAGCTCTAGCGGTCGACAATGAGCAGTTCTTC. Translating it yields CASSQTHPKALAVDNEQFF.

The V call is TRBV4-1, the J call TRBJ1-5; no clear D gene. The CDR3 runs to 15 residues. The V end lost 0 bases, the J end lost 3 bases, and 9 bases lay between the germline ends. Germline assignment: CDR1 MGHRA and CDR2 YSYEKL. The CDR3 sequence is CASSQEDNPNQPQHF. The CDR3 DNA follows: TGCGCCAGCAGCCAAGAAGACAACCCCAATCAGCCCCAGCATTTT.

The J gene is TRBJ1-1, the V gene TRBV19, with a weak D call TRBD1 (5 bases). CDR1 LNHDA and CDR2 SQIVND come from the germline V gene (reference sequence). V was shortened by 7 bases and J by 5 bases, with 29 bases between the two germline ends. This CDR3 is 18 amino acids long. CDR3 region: CASISPLPQALPRTEAFF. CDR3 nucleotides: TGTGCCAGTATTTCCCCGCTTCCACAGGCACTCCCAAGGACTGAAGCTTTCTTT. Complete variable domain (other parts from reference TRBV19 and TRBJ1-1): DGGITQSPKYLFRKEGQNVTLSCEQNLNHDAMYWYRQDPGQGLRLIYYSQIVNDFQKGDIAEGYSVSREKKESFPLTVTSAQKNPTAFYLCASISPLPQALPRTEAFFGQGTRLTVV.

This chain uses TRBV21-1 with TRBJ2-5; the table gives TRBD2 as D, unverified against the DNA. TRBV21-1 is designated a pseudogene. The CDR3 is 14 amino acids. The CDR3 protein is CASLGETKEETQYF. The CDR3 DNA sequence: TGTGCCTCCCTTGGGGAGACAAAGGAAGAGACCCAGTACTTC.

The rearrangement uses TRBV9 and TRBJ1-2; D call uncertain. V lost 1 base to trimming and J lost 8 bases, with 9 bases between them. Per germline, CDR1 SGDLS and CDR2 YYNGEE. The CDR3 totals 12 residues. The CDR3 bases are TGTGCCAGCAGCGTACCCCCCTACGGCTACACCTTC. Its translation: CASSVPPYGYTF.

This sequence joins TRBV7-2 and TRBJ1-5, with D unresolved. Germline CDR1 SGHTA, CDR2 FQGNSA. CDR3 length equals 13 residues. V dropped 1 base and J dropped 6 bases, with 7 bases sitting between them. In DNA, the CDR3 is TGTGCCAGCAGCTTAGATCTAGGTCAGCCCCAGCATTTT. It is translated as CASSLDLGQPQHF.

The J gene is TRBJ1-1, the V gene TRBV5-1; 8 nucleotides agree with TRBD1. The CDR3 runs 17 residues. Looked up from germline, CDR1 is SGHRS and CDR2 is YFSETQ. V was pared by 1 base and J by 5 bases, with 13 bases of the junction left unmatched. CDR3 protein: CASSLRQGAGWRTEAFF. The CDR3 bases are TGCGCCAGCAGCTTGAGGCAGGGGGCGGGTTGGAGAACTGAAGCTTTCTTT.

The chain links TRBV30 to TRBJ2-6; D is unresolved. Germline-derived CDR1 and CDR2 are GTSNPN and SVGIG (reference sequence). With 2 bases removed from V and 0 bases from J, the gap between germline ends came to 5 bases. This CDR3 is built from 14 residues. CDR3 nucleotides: TGTGCCTGGAGTCTGTTCTCTGGGGCCAACGTCCTGACTTTC. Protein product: CAWSLFSGANVLTF.